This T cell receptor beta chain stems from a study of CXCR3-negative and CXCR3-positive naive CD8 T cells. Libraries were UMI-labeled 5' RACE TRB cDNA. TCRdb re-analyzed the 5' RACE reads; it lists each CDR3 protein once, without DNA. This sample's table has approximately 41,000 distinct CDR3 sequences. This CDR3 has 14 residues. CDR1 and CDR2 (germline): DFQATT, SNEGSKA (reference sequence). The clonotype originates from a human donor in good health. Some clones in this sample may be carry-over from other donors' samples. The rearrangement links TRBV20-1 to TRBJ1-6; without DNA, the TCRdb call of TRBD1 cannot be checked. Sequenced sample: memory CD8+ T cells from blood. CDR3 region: CSASPGRFNSPLHF.